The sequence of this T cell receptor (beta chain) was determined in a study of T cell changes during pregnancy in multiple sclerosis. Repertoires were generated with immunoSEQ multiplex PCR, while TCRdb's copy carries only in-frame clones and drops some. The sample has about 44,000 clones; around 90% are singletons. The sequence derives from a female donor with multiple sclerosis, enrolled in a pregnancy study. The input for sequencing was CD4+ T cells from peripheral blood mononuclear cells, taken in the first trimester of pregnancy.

CDR3 DNA sequence: TGTGCCAGCAGCTTAGTGGGGGGGGAGACCCAGTACTTC. Residues: CASSLVGGETQYF. V and J are TRBV7-6 and TRBJ2-5, with 7 bases matching TRBD2. This CDR3 is built from 13 residues. Germline V gene lookup returns CDR1 SGHVS and CDR2 FNYEAQ. V dropped 1 base and J dropped 5; count of bases not matched to a gene: 1.